This TCR beta chain is drawn from a study of CD8 T cells in ankylosing spondylitis (dated 2017 in TCRdb). A note on the overall study: T cell receptor beta repertoires were profiled in healthy donors and ankylosing spondylitis patients so that disease-linked TCR variants could be found. The whole study cohort included 108 healthy donors and about two dozen ankylosing spondylitis patients. Peripheral blood was sampled, and synovial fluid was additionally collected from ankylosing spondylitis patients. Study-wide findings and limitations: Some TCR beta motif variants had previously been reported in synovial fluid and blood of reactive arthritis patients, which suggested common disease-initiation mechanisms. A CD8+ phenotype was shown by the disease-linked clones, which were found at relatively low frequencies in peripheral blood. According to the report, matched synovial fluid samples from ankylosing spondylitis patients were significantly enriched for the disease-linked clones. A TCR beta motif of about 8 highly homologous amino acid variants appeared characteristic of blood from ankylosing spondylitis patients.

For this clonotype: Its antigen specificity is not known. No per-base quality is available; no much larger clone lies one base away.

For CDR1 and CDR2, the germline V gene lists MDHEN and SYDVKM. V drops 6 bases and J drops 2 bases, leaving 11 bases in between. Inclusive of the bounding cysteine and phenylalanine, the CDR3 is 14 residues long. Only CDR3 DNA is held: 42 bases, read in frame from base 1. Sequenced on an Illumina HiSeq 2500. Quantitative 5'-RACE with molecular barcodes was used to prepare TCR beta libraries. The study's processing was this. To identify disease-linked TCR variants, a new computational method was used, one built on a probabilistic model of VDJ rearrangement. TCRdb ran its own pipeline on the public reads, namely fastp trimming at Q25 and MiXCR clone calling, and kept in-frame beta chains. Each CDR3 protein appears once, grouped with its most common genes and DNA. These V and J calls originate from TCRdb's pipeline instead of the authors' own analysis. Here the sample has about 840,000 distinct CDR3 sequences; about an eighth occur a single time. The ten biggest clones cover 0.45% to 0.6% of the sample.

This clonotype originated in a male donor with ankylosing spondylitis. This sequence uses TRBV28 and TRBJ1-5, and possibly TRBD1, on 5 matching bases. The specimen sequenced was blood, either unsorted or a sorted T cell fraction (not recorded which). The DNA reads TGTGCCAGCAGGGGGGGAAATGGCAATCAGCCCCAGCATTTT. Its product reads: CASRGGNGNQPQHF.